These T cell receptor beta chains were read from a single sample in a study of blood T cell repertoires in COVID-19. Using immunoSEQ multiplex PCR, the repertoire was profiled, and TCRdb retains in-frame clones only, with some absent. The repertoire has about 270,000 clones, roughly 84% of them found once; the top ten carry about 3.4%. What was sequenced was peripheral blood. Every receptor here comes from a woman between 18 and 29 years old with acute or convalescent COVID-19. CDR3s include the opening cysteine and the closing phenylalanine or tryptophan. The D gene is left open where the match is weak. Clone size is stated in some rows and not others, as once, few, many or a class when expanded.

j_gene: TRBJ1-3; abundance: .; d_gene: .; v_gene: TRBV19; CDR3nt: TGTGCCAGTAGTATACCTTGGGCATCAGGCTCTGGAAACACCATATATTTT; CDR3aa: CASSIPWASGSGNTIYF
j_gene: TRBJ2-3; abundance: .; d_gene: TRBD1; v_gene: TRBV19; CDR3nt: TGTGCCAGTAGTATTGGACAGGGGTCAGATACGCAGTATTTT; CDR3aa: CASSIGQGSDTQYF
j_gene: TRBJ1-2; abundance: .; d_gene: .; v_gene: TRBV3-1/TRBV3-2; CDR3nt: TGTGCCAGCAGCCAAGAGGGGGCACGGGGCTACACCTTC; CDR3aa: CASSQEGARGYTF
j_gene: TRBJ2-7; abundance: .; d_gene: .; v_gene: TRBV5-1; CDR3nt: TGCGCCAGCAGCTTGGCCTGGTATAGCTCCTACGAGCAGTACTTC; CDR3aa: CASSLAWYSSYEQYF
j_gene: TRBJ2-4; abundance: .; d_gene: TRBD2; v_gene: TRBV9; CDR3nt: TGTGCCAGCAGCGTAGTAGGGACTAGCGGGATTGGCGCGGACAAAAACATTCAGTACTTC; CDR3aa: CASSVVGTSGIGADKNIQYF
j_gene: TRBJ1-2; abundance: .; d_gene: .; v_gene: TRBV19; CDR3nt: TGTGCCAGTAGTATTGGGGGGTTATCTTATGGCTACACCTTC; CDR3aa: CASSIGGLSYGYTF
j_gene: TRBJ1-3; abundance: .; d_gene: .; v_gene: TRBV18; CDR3nt: TGTGCCAGCTCACCACCCCAGGGTGCTGGAAACACCATATATTTT; CDR3aa: CASSPPQGAGNTIYF
j_gene: TRBJ2-3; abundance: .; d_gene: .; v_gene: TRBV19; CDR3nt: TGTGCCAGTATGGGCAGGGTATCAGATACGCAGTATTTT; CDR3aa: CASMGRVSDTQYF
j_gene: TRBJ2-1; abundance: .; d_gene: TRBD2; v_gene: TRBV3-1/TRBV3-2; CDR3nt: TGTGCCAGCCCCGCGGGAGGGCCCTCGGGTGAGCAGTTCTTC; CDR3aa: CASPAGGPSGEQFF
j_gene: TRBJ2-1; abundance: .; d_gene: TRBD2; v_gene: TRBV28; CDR3nt: TGTGCCAGCAGTTGGGACTACATTGGTGAGCAGTTCTTC; CDR3aa: CASSWDYIGEQFF
j_gene: TRBJ1-2; abundance: .; d_gene: .; v_gene: TRBV27; CDR3nt: TGTGCCAGCAGTTCCGTCCGGGGAGCCTATGGCTACACCTTC; CDR3aa: CASSSVRGAYGYTF
j_gene: TRBJ2-7; abundance: .; d_gene: .; v_gene: TRBV27; CDR3nt: TGTGCCAGCAGTTCCCGTTCCCTGGCAGGGGTTAGTTACGAGCAGTACTTC; CDR3aa: CASSSRSLAGVSYEQYF
j_gene: TRBJ2-2; abundance: .; d_gene: TRBD2; v_gene: TRBV6-2/TRBV6-3; CDR3nt: TGTGCCAGCAGTCCACCTAGCGGGAGCATCACCGGGGAGCTGTTTTTT; CDR3aa: CASSPPSGSITGELFF
j_gene: TRBJ2-1; abundance: .; d_gene: .; v_gene: TRBV6-5; CDR3nt: TGTGCCAGCAGTTTTACATACAATGAGCAGTTCTTC; CDR3aa: CASSFTYNEQFF
j_gene: TRBJ2-1; abundance: once; d_gene: TRBD1; v_gene: TRBV27; CDR3nt: TGTGCCAGCAGTCCAAGGACAGGGGCCTACAATGAGCAGTTCTTC; CDR3aa: CASSPRTGAYNEQFF